The next 20 T cell receptor beta chains were all read from a single sample in a study of tumor-infiltrating lymphocytes in primary liver carcinoma. Using a constant-region primer together with ProtoScript II reverse transcriptase, TCR beta cDNA was made from roughly 520 ng of total RNA. Employing slightly modified ARM-PCR, three nested multiplex PCR rounds were run, and these gave rise to the TCR beta libraries. In the first two PCR rounds, TRBV1-TRBV30 forward primers were paired with a C-beta reverse primer, and each round lasted approximately 10 cycles. TCRdb processed the multiplex PCR reads anew with MiXCR; each CDR3 protein has one entry. The sample lists approximately 210,000 distinct CDR3 sequences; less than 65% were seen once. The source of the blood RNA was unsorted whole blood, and germline DNA was extracted as well. Sequenced material: peripheral blood. These receptors originate from a woman aged 55-75 years with primary liver carcinoma and hepatitis B virus infection.

As for this clonotype: Relative to the germline gene, one junction end is altered; a read error may explain this. The chain employs TRBV5-1 and TRBJ2-5; D is ambiguous. The CDR3 totals 12 residues. CDR1 is SGHRS and CDR2 is YFSETQ in the germline V gene. The CDR3 DNA sequence: TGCACCAGCAGTTCGTACCAAGAGACCCAGTACTTC. This translates into CTSSSYQETQYF. Using reference TRBV5-1 and TRBJ2-5 for the parts outside the CDR3, the full variable domain is KAGVTQTPRYLIKTRGQQVTLSCSPISGHRSVSWYQQTPGQGLQFLFEYFSETQRNKGNFPGRFSGRQFSNSRSEMNVSTLELGDSALYLCTSSSYQETQYFGPGTRLLVL.

The rearrangement links TRBV7-2 to TRBJ2-3; D unclear. CDR3 length equals 15 residues. Per germline, CDR1 SGHTA and CDR2 FQGNSA. The V and J ends lost 5 bases and 5 bases respectively, with 17 bases between them. The DNA of the CDR3 is TGTGCCAGCAGCCCTAGTAGGCCTTTAGGAGATACGCAGTATTTT. It encodes CASSPSRPLGDTQYF. The whole variable domain, remainder taken from reference TRBV7-2 and TRBJ2-3, is GAGVSQSPSNKVTEKGKDVELRCDPISGHTALYWYRQSLGQGLEFLIYFQGNSAPDKSGLPSDRFSAERTGGSVSTLTIQRTQQEDSAVYLCASSPSRPLGDTQYFGPGTRLTVL.

As regards this clonotype: This clone may be a read error of a much larger clone one base away. The genes are TRBV6-6 and TRBJ1-1, with D maybe TRBD1 (6 bases). The CDR3 has 13 amino acids. The germline CDR1 and CDR2 sequences are MNHNY and SVGAGI (reference sequence). The CDR3 region has the DNA TGTGTCACCAGTTCAGGGGTGAACACTGAAGCTTTCTTT. This sequence encodes CVTSSGVNTEAFF.

This rearrangement joins TRBV28 to TRBJ2-7; a weak D match, TRBD2 (6 bases). Germline CDR1 and CDR2: MDHEN and SYDVKM. V was pared by 7 bases and J by 1 base, with 11 bases between. The CDR3 runs 13 residues. CDR3 protein: CASTRTNSYEQYF. CDR3 DNA sequence: TGTGCCAGCACCCGGACTAATTCCTACGAGCAGTACTTC.

Concerning this clonotype itself: This is likely a read error, given that the CDR3 carries no conserved phenylalanine or tryptophan at its end. The genes are TRBV11-2 and TRBJ2-3; D is uncertain. The CDR3 is made up of 12 amino acids. V was pared by 4 bases and J by 10 bases, with 12 bases between. Germline loops: CDR1 SGHAT, CDR2 FQNNGV. The CDR3 sequence: CASSSAVHAQYS. The CDR3 DNA follows: TGTGCCAGCAGCTCGGCTGTTCATGCGCAGTATTCT.

With respect to this clonotype: Mismatch with germline at one junction end may stem from a read error. The J gene is TRBJ2-7, the V gene TRBV6-5; perhaps D is TRBD1 or TRBD2 (5 bases each). The CDR3 has 15 amino acids. The germline V gene has CDR1 MNHEY and CDR2 SVGAGI. DNA of the CDR3: TGTGCCAGCAGACCTACAGGATCGGGATCCTACGGGCAGTACTTC. Translated: CASRPTGSGSYGQYF.

This clonotype was observed at least ten times. The chain is built from TRBV5-1 and TRBJ2-1; weak D call: TRBD2 (6 bases). Deletions cut 4 bases from V and 7 bases from J, with 24 bases between. The CDR3 is made up of 17 amino acids. CDR1 SGHRS and CDR2 YFSETQ come from the germline V gene. The CDR3 reads CASSGRGSSSPFNEQFF. The CDR3 DNA reads as TGCGCCAGCAGCGGCCGGGGGTCTAGCTCTCCTTTTAATGAGCAGTTCTTC.

This clonotype has only a few counts. V is TRBV6-5 and J is TRBJ2-1; the match to TRBD2 covers 13 bases. From germline, CDR1 is MNHEY and CDR2 SVGAGI. The CDR3 spans 17 residues. The junction had 6 bases not matched to a gene; V was cut back by 6 bases and J by 1 base. CDR3: CASRERTSGRSYNEQFF. CDR3 bases: TGTGCCAGCAGGGAGAGGACTAGCGGGAGATCCTACAATGAGCAGTTCTTC.

A remark on this clonotype: A read error may account for a junction end that differs from germline. The CDR3 spells CASSLGPNIPTSGRFSTNEQFF. The CDR3 DNA reads as TGTGCCAGCAGTTTAGGGCCTAATATCCCGACTAGCGGGAGATTTTCCACCAATGAGCAGTTCTTC. The chain uses TRBV11-1 and TRBJ2-1, with 12 bases identical to TRBD2. Germline CDR1 is SGHAT and CDR2 is FQDESV (reference sequence). The CDR3 is 22 residues long.

This clonotype has just a few counts. The chain is built from TRBV7-3 and TRBJ2-7; the D gene is possibly TRBD1 (6 bases). Germline CDR1 is SGHTA and CDR2 is FQGTGA. V was cut by 2 bases and J by 2 bases, with 13 bases left in between. The CDR3 spans 15 residues. The CDR3 coding sequence is TGTGCCAGCAGCTTATCGGCAGGGGCGGCCTACGAGCAGTACTTC. It specifies CASSLSAGAAYEQYF.

With respect to this clonotype: Being one base from a much bigger clone, this may be a read error. The V and J genes are TRBV28 and TRBJ2-3; 14 bases line up with TRBD2. Germline CDR1 reads MDHEN; CDR2 reads SYDVKM. Losses at the gene ends were 2 bases for V and 4 bases for J; bases not matched to a gene: 8. The CDR3 is made up of 18 amino acids. The CDR3 DNA is TGTGCCAGCAGTTTACCGACTAGCGGGAGGGTTTGGGCAGATACGCAGTATTTT. Residues: CASSLPTSGRVWADTQYF. The full variable domain, in which reference TRBV28 and TRBJ2-3 provide the parts outside the CDR3, is DVKVTQSSRYLVKRTGEKVFLECVQDMDHENMFWYRQDPGLGLRLIYFSYDVKMKEKGDIPEGYSVSREKKERFSLILESASTNQTSMYLCASSLPTSGRVWADTQYFGPGTRLTVL.

The chain has TRBV28 and TRBJ2-1, with a possible D match to TRBD1 (5 bases). CDR1 MDHEN and CDR2 SYDVKM come from the germline V gene. Trimming left V 10 bases short and J 1 base short, with 20 bases between. The CDR3 contains 16 residues. The chain's CDR3 is CATLGQGRPSYNEQFF. The CDR3, as DNA: TGTGCCACCCTGGGGCAGGGCCGTCCTTCCTACAATGAGCAGTTCTTC.

Concerning this clonotype itself: As the CDR3 is not closed by the conserved phenylalanine or tryptophan, this likely results from a read error. The chain combines TRBV5-4 with TRBJ2-7; 10 bases are a match to TRBD2. CDR1 is SGHNT and CDR2 is YYREEE in the germline V gene (reference sequence). The length of the CDR3 is 12 residues. DNA for the CDR3: TGTGCCAGCAGTTTGGGACTAGCGGAGCAGTACTAC. Translated: CASSLGLAEQYY.

This clonotype came up once. The CDR3 bases are TGTGCCACCAGTAGTAGCGTGGGGGCGCAGTATTTT. Encoded protein: CATSSSVGAQYF. The chain combines TRBV15 with TRBJ2-3; possibly TRBD1 or TRBD2 for D (5 bases each). Trimming removed 6 bases at V and 10 bases at J, with 14 bases between. CDR1 and CDR2 from the germline V gene are LNHNV and YYDKDF (reference sequence). This CDR3 has 12 amino acids.

The chain links TRBV28 to TRBJ2-4; 16 bases map to TRBD2. Germline CDR1 is MDHEN and CDR2 is SYDVKM. The CDR3 consists of 17 residues. Losses at the gene ends were 5 bases for V and 4 bases for J; bases not matched to a gene: 5. Here the CDR3 DNA reads TGTGCCAGCAGTCCCGGGACTAGCGGGAGGGGGAAAAACATTCAGTACTTC. Protein product: CASSPGTSGRGKNIQYF.

As regards this clonotype: The junction and the germline gene differ at one end; a read error may be behind it. This rearrangement joins TRBV10-2 to TRBJ2-7; either TRBD1 or TRBD2 may supply D (5 bases each). Per the germline V gene, CDR1 is WSHSY and CDR2 is SAAADI. The CDR3 is 14 residues long. The CDR3, as DNA: TGCGTCAGCAGTGAGTCGTGGGGACCCCACGAGCAGTACTTC. It codes for CVSSESWGPHEQYF.

This chain links TRBV6-6 with TRBJ2-3; 7 nucleotides line up with TRBD2. The CDR3 is 15 amino acids. CDR1 MNHNY and CDR2 SVGAGI come from the germline V gene (reference sequence). The CDR3 bases are TGTGTCGGCAGTTATCGGGCGGGAGCGGCAGATACGCAGTATTTT. This translates into CVGSYRAGAADTQYF.

The sample holds one count of this clonotype. This clone may be a read error of a much larger clone one base away. No conserved phenylalanine or tryptophan ends this CDR3, so it is likely a read error. The V gene is TRBV4-2, the J gene TRBJ2-1; TRBD2 matches at 12 bases. Looked up from germline, CDR1 is LGHNA and CDR2 is YNFKEQ. The CDR3 is made up of 14 amino acids. V lost 6 bases, J lost 6 bases, and 3 bases stayed unmatched. CDR3 protein: CASRTSGGFNEQFL. CDR3 in DNA: TGTGCCAGCAGGACTAGCGGGGGATTCAATGAGCAGTTCTTA.

As concerns this clonotype: This may stem from a read error, because a much larger clone lies one nucleotide away. The chain joins TRBV13 to TRBJ2-1, with 11 bases fitting TRBD2. J was trimmed by 9 bases and V by 5 bases; bases with no gene match: 15. CDR3 length: 17 residues. The germline V gene encodes CDR1 PRHDT and CDR2 FYEKMQ (reference sequence). The CDR3 reads CASSRLGLAGGSGEQFF. CDR3 coding DNA: TGTGCCAGCAGCCGACTAGGCCTAGCGGGAGGCTCGGGTGAGCAGTTCTTC.

V gene TRBV28 combines with J gene TRBJ2-2; D ambiguous. The CDR3 runs 15 residues. Germline loops: CDR1 MDHEN, CDR2 SYDVKM. The V end was cut by 2 bases, the J end by 6 bases, with 13 bases between. The CDR3 region is CASSLPRVRSGELFF. CDR3 DNA: TGTGCCAGCAGTTTACCACGAGTAAGGTCCGGGGAGCTGTTTTTT.